Sequencing of this T cell receptor beta chain was carried out in a study of T cells in Graves' hyperthyroidism and ophthalmopathy. Study-level results: Model-based prediction identified ophthalmopathy a median around 6.5 months prior to its onset.

TCR beta CDR3 regions were amplified from RNA. The primer set for the first-round RT-PCR of the TCR CDR3 was HTBI. TCRdb fed the multiplex PCR reads into MiXCR, producing one record per CDR3 protein. Here the sample spans under 400,000 distinct CDR3 sequences, about 13% being singletons. Germline CDR1 and CDR2: SGHDT and YYEEEE. The V and J ends lost 4 bases and 7 bases respectively, with 12 bases between them. The CDR3 is 13 amino acids. This clonotype has at least ten counts. The antigen is unknown. The study enrolled patients aged 18 to 65 with newly diagnosed hyperthyroidism of under 2 months' duration. Those patients with uncontrolled infection, other autoimmune disease, pregnancy or lactation were excluded. On the basis of clinical symptoms, serum thyroxine and TRAb, thyroid ultrasound and orbital computed tomography, diagnoses were made.

The chain joins TRBV5-6 to TRBJ2-1, with D possibly being TRBD1 (5 bases). Sequencing input: blood. The origin of this receptor is a woman aged 18-30 years with Graves' hyperthyroidism. This chain's CDR3 is CASSPAGRNEQFF. CDR3 in DNA: TGTGCCAGCAGCCCCGCAGGGCGTAATGAGCAGTTCTTC.